What follows are 20 T cell receptor beta chains derived from one specimen sequenced in a study of blood T cells in healthy people across ages. A second PCR of roughly 7 to 11 cycles used a sample-barcoded 5' primer and a J-beta primer mix. TCRdb re-called the 5' RACE reads with MiXCR, one entry per CDR3 protein. The table lists over a million distinct CDR3 sequences, around 59% of them singletons. The specimen sequenced was blood. Every receptor here comes from a man between 18 and 29 years old in good health.

The V and J genes are TRBV4-1 and TRBJ1-1; the D gene is possibly TRBD1 (5 bases). This CDR3 is 16 amino acids long. Germline lookup yields CDR1 MGHRA and CDR2 YSYEKL. Trimming shortened V by 3 bases and J by 1 base, and 15 bases separated the two germline ends. Here the CDR3 reads CASSHPRTGENTEAFF. The CDR3 DNA reads as TGCGCCAGCAGCCACCCCCGTACAGGAGAGAACACTGAAGCTTTCTTT.

In the case of this clonotype: Likely a read error: the CDR3 ends without its conserved phenylalanine or tryptophan. The gene calls are TRBV12-5 and TRBJ1-2, with D uncertain. There are 14 residues in the CDR3. From germline, CDR1 is LGHNT and CDR2 FRNRAP. V was cut by 0 bases and J by 5 bases, with 10 bases left in between. DNA of the CDR3: TGTGCTAGTGGTTTGGTAGGTTCAGGATATGGCTACACCTTG. Amino acid sequence: CASGLVGSGYGYTL.

J is TRBJ2-7 and V is TRBV29-1; possibly TRBD1 for D (6 bases). The V gene's germline CDR1 is SQVTM and CDR2 ANQGSEA. The V end was cut by 4 bases, the J end by 0 bases, with 16 bases between. CDR3 size: 15 residues. CDR3 DNA: TGCAGCGTTGGACGTTCAGGGGTACCCTCCTACGAGCAGTACTTC. It is translated as CSVGRSGVPSYEQYF.

This sequence joins TRBV28 and TRBJ2-3, with TRBD2 matching over 12 bases. V lost 5 bases and J lost 3; bases outside the gene matches: 6. CDR1 and CDR2 from the germline V gene are MDHEN and SYDVKM. This CDR3 is 16 amino acids long. The CDR3 DNA reads as TGTGCCAGCAGTGATTGGACTAGCGGGGAAACAGATACGCAGTATTTT. Translation: CASSDWTSGETDTQYF.

The gene calls are TRBV6-5 and TRBJ1-2; D gene ambiguous. The CDR3 is made up of 14 amino acids. The V and J ends lost 7 bases and 0 bases respectively, with 12 bases between them. CDR1 MNHEY and CDR2 SVGAGI come from the germline V gene. CDR3 nucleotide sequence: TGTGCCAGCAAGGGAAAGGGAGCTAACTATGGCTACACCTTC. The encoded protein is CASKGKGANYGYTF.

The J gene is TRBJ2-6, the V gene TRBV7-9; D possibly uses TRBD1 or TRBD2 (6 bases each). The germline CDR1 and CDR2 sequences are SEHNR and FQNEAQ (reference sequence). This CDR3 has 18 residues. Trimming cost V 3 bases and J 0 bases, with 15 bases left between them. In nucleotides, the CDR3 is TGTGCCAGCAGCTTTTTACGGGGGCCGAACTCTGGGGCCAACGTCCTGACTTTC. It specifies CASSFLRGPNSGANVLTF.

The gene calls are TRBV20-1 and TRBJ2-5; perhaps TRBD2 as D (7 bases). TRBJ2-7 matches the DNA end more closely, so the J call is doubtful. This CDR3 has 13 amino acids. The V gene's germline CDR1 is DFQATT and CDR2 SNEGSKA (reference sequence). The DNA of the CDR3 is TGCAGTGCTAGCGGAGGGGGGGACTACGAGCAGTACTTC. It encodes CSASGGGDYEQYF.

As to this clonotype: It may be a read error: a sequence one base away is much more abundant. The chain has TRBV5-1 and TRBJ2-5; possible D gene TRBD1, 6 bases. The J call may not be correct, given that the DNA end is closer to TRBJ2-7. CDR3 length equals 13 residues. Looked up from germline, CDR1 is SGHRS and CDR2 is YFSETQ. CDR3 protein: CASSPGQASEQYF. CDR3 in DNA: TGCGCCAGCAGCCCGGGACAAGCAAGCGAGCAGTACTTC.

This clonotype has only a few counts. This chain links TRBV4-1 with TRBJ1-2; 8 positions match TRBD1. Germline-derived CDR1 and CDR2 are MGHRA and YSYEKL. Trimming cost V 1 base and J 6 bases; bases outside gene matches: 7. The CDR3 is made up of 15 amino acids. CDR3 sequence (DNA): TGCGCCAGCAGCCAAGTCGTGTCAGGGGGCCATGGCTACACCTTC. This gives the protein CASSQVVSGGHGYTF.

V is TRBV5-1 and J is TRBJ2-3; 9 nucleotides match TRBD2. The ends lost 0 bases at V and 4 bases at J; junction bases unmatched: 6. Germline CDR1 is SGHRS and CDR2 is YFSETQ. The CDR3 consists of 16 residues. The CDR3 reads CASSLESAGGPDTQYF. CDR3 in DNA: TGCGCCAGCAGCTTGGAAAGCGCGGGAGGGCCAGATACGCAGTATTTT.

This clonotype was picked up a small number of times. The chain recombines TRBV3-1 with TRBJ1-4; D unresolved. The V gene lost 8 bases and the J gene lost 7 bases, with 17 bases spanning the gap. Germline V gene lookup returns CDR1 LGHDT and CDR2 YNNKEL (reference sequence). The CDR3 extends over 14 amino acids. CDR3 region: CASGRGPDGEKLFF. CDR3 bases: TGTGCCAGCGGGAGAGGGCCGGATGGTGAAAAACTGTTTTTT.

The genes are TRBV18 and TRBJ1-5, with a tentative D call TRBD1 (5 bases). The V end lost 2 bases, the J end lost 7 bases, and 12 bases lay between the germline ends. This CDR3 is 14 amino acids long. Germline loops: CDR1 KGHSH, CDR2 LQKENI. Here the CDR3 reads CASSPVQEGQPQHF. Here the CDR3 DNA reads TGTGCCAGCTCACCAGTACAGGAGGGCCAGCCCCAGCATTTT.

This clonotype was recorded a few times. The chain is built from TRBV3-1 and TRBJ2-1, with D possibly TRBD2 on 5 matching bases. The CDR3 runs to 12 residues. Germline lookup yields CDR1 LGHDT and CDR2 YNNKEL (reference sequence). V dropped 1 base and J dropped 12 bases, with 10 bases sitting between them. CDR3 region: CASSQAGSAQFF. The CDR3, as DNA: TGTGCCAGCAGCCAAGCTGGGAGTGCGCAGTTCTTC.

On this clonotype itself: Its ends do not fully match the called genes, so a read error is possible. This sequence joins TRBV7-9 and TRBJ1-6, with D perhaps matching TRBD1 (6 bases). Germline assignment: CDR1 SEHNR and CDR2 FQNEAQ (reference sequence). The CDR3 runs 14 residues. In DNA, the CDR3 is TGTGCCGGCAGATACGACAGGCCCTATTCACCCCTCCACTTT. It encodes CAGRYDRPYSPLHF.

The rearrangement joins TRBV3-1 to TRBJ1-6, with a weak D call TRBD1 (5 bases). The CDR3 totals 16 residues. Germline V gives CDR1 LGHDT, CDR2 YNNKEL (reference sequence). V was clipped by 4 bases and J by 7 bases, with 17 bases between them. CDR3 protein: CASSLGRVTLNSPLHF. CDR3 sequence (DNA): TGTGCCAGCAGCCTCGGCAGGGTCACCTTAAATTCACCCCTCCACTTT.

The rearrangement uses TRBV4-1 and TRBJ2-2; D is perhaps TRBD2 (5 bases). Germline values: CDR1 MGHRA, CDR2 YSYEKL. The CDR3 covers 18 residues. V lost 0 bases to trimming and J lost 7 bases, with 21 bases between them. As DNA, the CDR3 is TGCGCCAGCAGCCAAGAGCACCCCACTAGTATGTTCGGCGGGGAGCTGTTTTTT. Protein sequence: CASSQEHPTSMFGGELFF.

In this sample, this clonotype turned up once. This chain joins TRBV28 and TRBJ2-2, with unresolved D. Germline lookup yields CDR1 MDHEN and CDR2 SYDVKM. CDR3 length: 16 residues. Trimming took 2 bases from V and 0 from J, leaving 10 bases between them. As DNA, the CDR3 is TGTGCCAGCAGTTTAATAGGTTCAGCGAACACCGGGGAGCTGTTTTTT. This codes for CASSLIGSANTGELFF.

The CDR3, as DNA: TGCGCCAGCAGCCAGGGGACTAGCGGGACGATACGGAAGAATGAGCAGTTCTTC. It yields the protein CASSQGTSGTIRKNEQFF. The chain links TRBV4-1 to TRBJ2-1, with 13 nucleotides matching TRBD2. This CDR3 comprises 18 residues. The V segment lost 3 bases and the J segment 7 bases; nucleotides outside the gene matches: 12. Germline-derived CDR1 and CDR2 are MGHRA and YSYEKL.

This clonotype has a handful of counts. The chain couples TRBV6-6 to TRBJ2-7; D is ambiguous. In germline, CDR1 is MNHNY, CDR2 SVGAGI (reference sequence). There are 15 residues in the CDR3. V was cut by 0 bases and J by 2 bases, with 11 bases left in between. This CDR3 reads CASSYSKAETYEQYF. The CDR3 DNA follows: TGTGCCAGCAGTTACTCGAAGGCAGAAACCTACGAGCAGTACTTC.

The V and J genes are TRBV3-1 and TRBJ2-1, with no clear D. This CDR3 spans 13 amino acids. CDR1 and CDR2 from the germline V gene are LGHDT and YNNKEL (reference sequence). Between the trimmed V and J ends, which lost 4 bases and 6 bases, there was a span of 10 bases. CDR3 protein: CASSPYGVNEQFF. Written as DNA, the CDR3 is TGTGCCAGCAGCCCTTACGGAGTCAATGAGCAGTTCTTC.